These T cell receptor beta chains were read from a single sample in a study of neoadjuvant anti-PD-1 for oral cavity cancer. Sequencing was performed with immunoSEQ multiplex PCR; in TCRdb, only in-frame clones are kept and a portion is missing. The data contain fewer than 90,000 clones, roughly 81% of them seen just once; the ten biggest clones take up about 3.4%. This material consisted of PBMCs, taken after nivolumab (anti-PD-1) treatment. Receptors originate from a person between 35 and 79 years old with oral cavity squamous cell carcinoma. Each CDR3 is given with its conserved first and last residue. The order of the fields is V gene, J gene, D gene, clone size, CDR3 DNA, CDR3 protein. A D gene is named only where the DNA matches it firmly. Expanded clones are given a class, and other clones once, few, many or no size at all.

V: TRBV10-2; J: TRBJ2-1; D: TRBD2; size: once; DNA: TGCGCCAGCACCGGGACTAGCGGGAGGGCCATGAATGAGCAGTTCTTC; CDR3: CASTGTSGRAMNEQFF
V: TRBV6-1; J: TRBJ2-7; D: .; size: .; DNA: TGTGCCAGCAGTGTTAGAGGAGGAACCACCTACGAGCAGTACTTC; CDR3: CASSVRGGTTYEQYF
V: TRBV27; J: TRBJ1-1; D: .; size: .; DNA: TGTGCCAGCAGCCCGACAGTTAACACTGAAGCTTTCTTT; CDR3: CASSPTVNTEAFF
V: TRBV5-1; J: TRBJ2-2; D: TRBD2; size: .; DNA: TGCGCCAGCAGCCAACTCGGGGGGAGAGACACCGGGGAGCTGTTTTTT; CDR3: CASSQLGGRDTGELFF
V: TRBV5-1; J: TRBJ2-7; D: TRBD2; size: .; DNA: TGCGCCAGCAGCTCTAGCGGGCGAGATACCTACGAGCAGTACTTC; CDR3: CASSSSGRDTYEQYF
V: TRBV5-1; J: TRBJ2-7; D: .; size: few; DNA: TGCGCCAGCACCTTCCTGGACATGACCTACGAGCAGTACTTC; CDR3: CASTFLDMTYEQYF
V: TRBV15; J: TRBJ1-5; D: .; size: .; DNA: TGTGCCACTCGGCCGACGGTTAGCAATCAGCCCCAGCATTTT; CDR3: CATRPTVSNQPQHF
V: TRBV7-9; J: TRBJ1-2; D: .; size: few; DNA: TGTGCCAGCAACCTGATGACAGCTGATATCTATGGCTACACCTTC; CDR3: CASNLMTADIYGYTF
V: TRBV9; J: TRBJ1-2; D: .; size: .; DNA: TGTGCCAGCAGCGCCGTACAGGGTGTTGATGGCTACACCTTC; CDR3: CASSAVQGVDGYTF
V: TRBV10-1; J: TRBJ1-1; D: .; size: once; DNA: TGCGCCAGCAGTGAAGGAGTCCGGAGCACTGAAGCTTTCTTT; CDR3: CASSEGVRSTEAFF
V: TRBV5-5; J: TRBJ1-1; D: .; size: .; DNA: TGTGCCAGCAGCTTGATGGGACAAATAAACACTGAAGCTTTCTTT; CDR3: CASSLMGQINTEAFF
V: TRBV7-9; J: TRBJ1-4; D: .; size: .; DNA: TGTGCCAGCAGTCCTACGCCAGCAACTAATGAAAAACTGTTTTTT; CDR3: CASSPTPATNEKLFF
V: TRBV9; J: TRBJ2-7; D: TRBD2; size: .; DNA: TGTGCCAGCAGCACGGGGACTAGCGCAACCTACGAGCAGTACTTC; CDR3: CASSTGTSATYEQYF
V: TRBV28; J: TRBJ2-1; D: TRBD1; size: .; DNA: TGTGCCAGCAGTTTTGGGACAGTAGCTTGGCAGTTCTTC; CDR3: CASSFGTVAWQFF
V: TRBV28; J: TRBJ2-7; D: .; size: .; DNA: TGTGCCAGCAGCCGGGACAAGCTCTACGAGCAGTACTTC; CDR3: CASSRDKLYEQYF
V: TRBV5-6; J: TRBJ2-7; D: TRBD2; size: few; DNA: TGTGCCAGCAGCTTGTTCGCGGGAGCCTTAGGCGAGCAGTACTTC; CDR3: CASSLFAGALGEQYF
V: TRBV5-1; J: TRBJ1-1; D: .; size: .; DNA: TGCGCCAGCAGCTTGGGTGGAGGGGCGATGTGGGCTTTCTTT; CDR3: CASSLGGGAMWAFF
V: TRBV10-2; J: TRBJ1-1; D: .; size: .; DNA: TGCGCCAGCAGTGATTTTTCAGCGGGGGGCACTGAAGCTTTCTTT; CDR3: CASSDFSAGGTEAFF
V: TRBV5-1; J: TRBJ2-7; D: .; size: .; DNA: TGCGCCAGCAGCGTCGAATGGACAGTTGATTCCTACGAGCAGTACTTC; CDR3: CASSVEWTVDSYEQYF
V: TRBV2; J: TRBJ2-5; D: .; size: .; DNA: TGTGCCAGCAGTGAAGCCGGGCAGCGAGCCACCCAGTACTTC; CDR3: CASSEAGQRATQYF
V: TRBV15; J: TRBJ2-5; D: .; size: .; DNA: TGTGCCACCAGCAGAGCTCCCCCAAGGGGCATCCAAGAGACCCAGTACTTC; CDR3: CATSRAPPRGIQETQYF
V: TRBV7-9; J: TRBJ1-1; D: .; size: medium-sized; DNA: TGTGCCAGCAGCTTAGCTAGGTACGCAATGAACACTGAAGCTTTCTTT; CDR3: CASSLARYAMNTEAFF
V: TRBV27; J: TRBJ2-5; D: .; size: once; DNA: TGTGCCAGCGTATCCGCGGGGGAGACCCAGTACTTC; CDR3: CASVSAGETQYF
V: TRBV29-1; J: TRBJ1-1; D: .; size: .; DNA: TGCAGCGTGAGGGGGAATAGCGGGACTGAAGCTTTCTTT; CDR3: CSVRGNSGTEAFF
V: TRBV7-2; J: TRBJ2-7; D: TRBD2; size: .; DNA: TGTGCCAGCAGCTTGGCTAGCGGGAGTGGCTACGAGCAGTACTTC; CDR3: CASSLASGSGYEQYF
V: TRBV5-4; J: TRBJ2-2; D: .; size: .; DNA: TGTGCCAGCAGCTTGGGACAAACGACCGGGGAGCTGTTTTTT; CDR3: CASSLGQTTGELFF
V: TRBV6-5; J: TRBJ2-7; D: TRBD2; size: few; DNA: TGTGCCAGCGCTAGCGGGGCCTACGAGCAGTACTTC; CDR3: CASASGAYEQYF
V: TRBV5-6; J: TRBJ2-1; D: .; size: .; DNA: TGTGCCAGCAGCTTTTTGACTTTCGGAGGGGATGAGCAGTTCTTC; CDR3: CASSFLTFGGDEQFF
V: TRBV7-9; J: TRBJ1-2; D: .; size: .; DNA: TGTGCCAGCAGCCCCGGATTTGAGGGCTACACCTTC; CDR3: CASSPGFEGYTF
V: TRBV19; J: TRBJ1-5; D: .; size: once; DNA: TGTGCCAGTAGAGGGAGCAATCAGCCCCAGCATTTT; CDR3: CASRGSNQPQHF
V: TRBV6-1; J: TRBJ1-5; D: .; size: .; DNA: TGTGCCAGCAGTGACAGGTTGCGACAGCCCCAGCATTTT; CDR3: CASSDRLRQPQHF
V: TRBV5-1; J: TRBJ2-3; D: TRBD2; size: .; DNA: TGCGCCAGCAGCTTGGTCCTAGCGGGAGCGGGAGATACGCAGTATTTT; CDR3: CASSLVLAGAGDTQYF
V: TRBV6-1; J: TRBJ2-7; D: .; size: .; DNA: TGTGCCAGCAGTGAGGGCAGTTACTCCTACGAGCAGTACTTC; CDR3: CASSEGSYSYEQYF
V: TRBV19; J: TRBJ2-2; D: TRBD1; size: .; DNA: TGTGCCAGTAGTATGGGAGCGGGGACAGGGCGGACCGGGGAGCTGTTTTTT; CDR3: CASSMGAGTGRTGELFF
V: TRBV5-1; J: TRBJ1-1; D: .; size: .; DNA: TGCGCCAGCAGCTTCACCCCTACCCAGGGTGGGGCTTTCTTT; CDR3: CASSFTPTQGGAFF
V: TRBV2; J: TRBJ2-1; D: .; size: .; DNA: TGTGCCAGCAGTGCCCAGGGTAGGGATGAGCAGTTCTTC; CDR3: CASSAQGRDEQFF
V: TRBV10-3; J: TRBJ2-7; D: .; size: .; DNA: TGTGCCATCAGTGACCCCGGGACTGCAATCTACGAGCAGTACTTC; CDR3: CAISDPGTAIYEQYF
V: TRBV27; J: TRBJ1-1; D: TRBD1; size: .; DNA: TGTGCCAGCAGTCCGGATCGGGACAGGGGGCGTTGGACTGAAGCTTTCTTT; CDR3: CASSPDRDRGRWTEAFF
V: TRBV7-8; J: TRBJ2-3; D: .; size: .; DNA: TGTGCCAGCCGGTCCGCCACGGATACGCAGTATTTT; CDR3: CASRSATDTQYF
V: TRBV28; J: TRBJ2-3; D: TRBD1; size: .; DNA: TGTGCCAGCAGCTCGACAGGGCTCCATACGCAGTATTTT; CDR3: CASSSTGLHTQYF
V: TRBV6-1; J: TRBJ1-5; D: .; size: once; DNA: TGTGCCAGCAGTGAAGCGTTACAGGGACCTTATCAGCCCCAGCATTTT; CDR3: CASSEALQGPYQPQHF
V: TRBV25-1; J: TRBJ1-1; D: TRBD1; size: .; DNA: TGTGCCAGCAGTGAATGGTCGGGGACAGGGGGAGGGGGCACTGAAGCTTTCTTT; CDR3: CASSEWSGTGGGGTEAFF
V: TRBV5-5; J: TRBJ2-5; D: TRBD1; size: few; DNA: TGTGCCAGCAGCCCGGCTCACAGGGGGGAAGAGACCCAGTACTTC; CDR3: CASSPAHRGEETQYF
V: TRBV6-5; J: TRBJ2-3; D: .; size: once; DNA: TGTGCCAGCAGTTATTCAGCGGCCTATAGCACAGATACGCAGTATTTT; CDR3: CASSYSAAYSTDTQYF
V: TRBV6-5; J: TRBJ2-3; D: .; size: .; DNA: TGTGCCACCAAGACTTGGGCCACAGATACGCAGTATTTT; CDR3: CATKTWATDTQYF
V: TRBV4-2; J: TRBJ2-7; D: TRBD2; size: .; DNA: TGTGCCAGCAGCCAAGATGGTCGAGCGGGAGGAGTCTACGAGCAGTACTTC; CDR3: CASSQDGRAGGVYEQYF
V: TRBV6-6; J: TRBJ1-2; D: .; size: .; DNA: TGTGCCAGCAGTTACACCCGGGACGCCCCTAACTATGGCTACACCTTC; CDR3: CASSYTRDAPNYGYTF
V: TRBV7-8; J: TRBJ2-7; D: .; size: .; DNA: TGTGCCAGCAGCTTAGCCCACACCTACGAGCAGTACTTC; CDR3: CASSLAHTYEQYF